These T cell receptor beta chains were read from a single sample in a study of Ad26.COV2.S vaccination and SARS-CoV-2 variants. Using immunoSEQ multiplex PCR, the repertoire was profiled, and TCRdb retains in-frame clones only, with some absent. In the table there are approximately 500,000 clones, around nine tenths of which are singletons. The sample in question was peripheral blood, obtained in a trial of Ad26.COV2.S vaccine versus placebo. These receptors were obtained from a person between 18 and 65 years old who received the Ad26.COV2.S COVID-19 vaccine or a placebo. The CDR3 runs from the conserved cysteine through the conserved F or W. The D gene is left open where the match is weak. Some rows mark clone size as missing; the rest say once, few, many or name a class of expanded clone.

TRBD1	TRBJ1-1	NA	TRBV30	CARAAGTGNLEAFF	TGTGCCAGAGCCGCCGGGACAGGGAACTTAGAAGCTTTCTTT
NA	TRBJ2-5	NA	TRBV7-3	CASARSTQETQYF	TGTGCCAGCGCCCGGTCAACCCAAGAGACCCAGTACTTC
NA	TRBJ1-3	NA	TRBV5-5	CASSERFRGGGNTIYF	TGTGCCAGCAGCGAACGCTTCCGGGGCGGCGGGAACACCATATATTTT
NA	TRBJ2-5	NA	TRBV24-1	CATSDSSVGETQYF	TGTGCCACCAGTGATTCGTCAGTCGGTGAGACCCAGTACTTC
NA	TRBJ1-1	once	TRBV9	CASSVLGVGGLNTEAFF	TGTGCCAGCAGCGTACTTGGGGTAGGCGGGTTGAACACTGAAGCTTTCTTT
TRBD1	TRBJ1-3	NA	TRBV7-9	CASSLGTGIVDTIYF	TGTGCCAGCAGCTTAGGGACAGGGATCGTGGACACCATATATTTT
TRBD2	TRBJ2-1	once	TRBV7-8	CASSTRLAAYNEQFF	TGTGCCAGCAGCACCAGACTAGCGGCCTACAATGAGCAGTTCTTC
NA	TRBJ2-1	once	TRBV2	CASSDEGTYNEQFF	TGTGCCAGCAGTGATGAAGGGACCTACAATGAGCAGTTCTTC
NA	TRBJ2-1	NA	TRBV9	CASSERDTRNEQFF	TGTGCCAGCAGCGAGAGAGACACCCGCAATGAGCAGTTCTTC
NA	TRBJ1-1	NA	TRBV19	CASNQQWGNTEAFF	TGTGCCAGTAACCAACAATGGGGGAACACTGAAGCTTTCTTT
NA	TRBJ1-4	NA	TRBV6-5	CASEAVFGTNEKLFF	TGTGCCAGCGAGGCGGTCTTTGGGACTAATGAAAAACTGTTTTTT
NA	TRBJ2-3	NA	TRBV10-3	CAISESGVSTDTQYF	TGTGCCATCAGTGAGTCGGGGGTTTCAACAGATACGCAGTATTTT
NA	TRBJ1-2	NA	TRBV6-2/TRBV6-3	CASSYSSGLASYGYTF	TGTGCCAGCAGTTACTCGAGCGGGCTCGCAAGCTATGGCTACACCTTC
NA	TRBJ1-2	NA	TRBV3-1/TRBV3-2	CASSQGGGVNYGYTF	TGTGCCAGCAGCCAAGGTGGTGGAGTGAACTATGGCTACACCTTC
NA	TRBJ2-1	NA	TRBV18	CASSPTSLSSYNEQFF	TGTGCCAGCTCACCAACCTCTCTAAGCTCCTACAATGAGCAGTTCTTC
NA	TRBJ1-2	NA	TRBV9	CASSPPIGHGYTF	TGTGCCAGCAGCCCTCCCATCGGTCATGGCTACACCTTC